These 9 T cell receptor beta chains originate from one sample sequenced in a study of cytomegalovirus exposure and HLA in healthy donors. 13 Jbeta primers and 60 Vbeta primers were used for the PCR. This table comes from immunoSEQ multiplex PCR, and its TCRdb copy is limited to in-frame clones, with some not included. The profile shows fewer than 200,000 clones, approximately 90% of them singletons. The sequenced sample consisted of PBMCs. These TCRs come from a boy younger than 10 in good health and CMV-seronegative.

The chain is built from TRBV18 and TRBJ2-5; the D is unclear. Between the trimmed V and J ends, which lost 3 bases and 5 bases, there was a span of 13 bases. There are 14 residues in the CDR3. Germline CDR1 KGHSH, CDR2 LQKENI. The CDR3 loop reads CASSPESKSETQYF. The CDR3, as DNA: TGTGCCAGCTCACCTGAGTCCAAATCGGAGACCCAGTACTTC. Looking up the rest from reference TRBV18 and TRBJ2-5 gives the full variable domain: NAGVMQNPRHLVRRRGQEARLRCSPMKGHSHVYWYRQLPEEGLKFMVYLQKENIIDESGMPKERFSAEFPKEGPSILRIQQVVRGDSAAYFCASSPESKSETQYFGPGTRLLVL.

The chain couples TRBV18 to TRBJ2-2; 9 positions match TRBD1. V shed 3 bases and J 6 bases; nucleotides not matched to a gene: 8. This CDR3 has 16 amino acids. The germline gives CDR1 KGHSH, CDR2 LQKENI. The CDR3: CASSPRGQGVPGELFF. As DNA, the CDR3 is TGTGCCAGCTCACCCCGGGGACAGGGAGTTCCCGGGGAGCTGTTTTTT.

The chain carries TRBV27 and TRBJ2-5, with 8 bases aligning to TRBD1. Per germline, CDR1 MNHEY and CDR2 SMNVEV (reference sequence). This CDR3 region has 15 residues. V was pared by 9 bases and J by 3 bases, with 12 bases of the junction left unmatched. The CDR3: CASKPRDRPEETQYF. The DNA of the CDR3 is TGTGCCAGTAAACCACGGGACAGGCCTGAAGAGACCCAGTACTTC.

This clone was counted a single time. This rearrangement joins TRBV19 to TRBJ2-1, with 10 bases matching TRBD2. The junction had 14 bases not matched to a gene; V was cut back by 4 bases and J by 8 bases. This CDR3 has 17 residues. Germline assignment: CDR1 LNHDA and CDR2 SQIVND (reference sequence). In nucleotides, the CDR3 is TGTGCCAGTAGTACTCCCCTCCTAGCGGGGGTTATCGATGAGCAGTTCTTC. Translated: CASSTPLLAGVIDEQFF.

This rearrangement joins TRBV7-2 to TRBJ2-2; D possibly corresponds to TRBD1 (6 bases). Germline loops: CDR1 SGHTA, CDR2 FQGNSA. V was pared by 5 bases and J by 4 bases, with 14 bases between. This CDR3 has 15 residues. Written as DNA, the CDR3 is TGTGCCAGCAGCCCGCAGGGGACAATCACCGGGGAGCTGTTTTTT. Its protein is CASSPQGTITGELFF.

V and J are TRBV13 and TRBJ2-3; 8 bases map to TRBD1. This CDR3 region has 14 residues. The J segment lost 6 bases and the V segment lost 6 bases, leaving 8 bases of the junction unmatched. Germline lookup yields CDR1 PRHDT and CDR2 FYEKMQ (reference sequence). CDR3 protein: CASSSRTGWDTQYF. In DNA, the CDR3 is TGTGCCAGCAGTTCTAGGACAGGGTGGGATACGCAGTATTTT.

The chain employs TRBV30 and TRBJ1-1; D gene uncertain. Germline V gene lookup returns CDR1 GTSNPN and CDR2 SVGIG (reference sequence). The CDR3 length is 13 residues. V lost 0 bases and J lost 5, with 10 bases in between. CDR3 amino acids: CAWSVQEGTEAFF. CDR3 in DNA: TGTGCCTGGAGTGTACAAGAGGGAACTGAAGCTTTCTTT.

The chain links TRBV19 to TRBJ2-2; D is ambiguous. Deletions cut 7 bases from V and 0 bases from J, with 12 bases between. The CDR3 has 15 residues. Germline V gene sequence: CDR1 LNHDA, CDR2 SQIVND (reference sequence). CDR3 residues: CASTPQNANTGELFF. CDR3 in DNA: TGTGCCAGTACCCCGCAGAACGCGAACACCGGGGAGCTGTTTTTT.

V usage is TRBV7-3 and J usage is TRBJ1-1, with D possibly TRBD1 on 5 matching bases. V shed 1 base and J shed 1 base, with 19 bases lying between them. The CDR3 covers 18 residues. Germline V CDR1 and CDR2: SGHTA, FQGTGA. The CDR3 loop is CASSLSAVGAYSNTEAFF. In DNA form, the CDR3 reads TGTGCCAGCAGCTTAAGCGCCGTAGGGGCCTATTCGAACACTGAAGCTTTCTTT.